This T cell receptor (beta chain) derives from a study of shared clonotypes between healthy human individuals. Germline CDR1 is SQVTM and CDR2 is ANQGSEA. The CDR3 extends over 11 amino acids. V was clipped by 3 bases and J by 8 bases, with 10 bases between them. The method was immunoSEQ multiplex PCR; TCRdb's version includes in-frame clones alone and lacks a portion of them. There are fewer than 1.6 million clones in the sample; around 98.5% occur only once, and 0.36% lies in the top ten. The source material was naive CD4+ T cells sorted from blood. Subset meaning: CD45RA+ positively selected. The clonotype comes from a man aged 25-45 years in good health. The chain has TRBV29-1 and TRBJ1-2; tentative D call: TRBD1 (6 bases). CDR3 loop: CSVDAGAGYTF. CDR3 in DNA: TGCAGCGTTGATGCGGGGGCCGGCTACACCTTC.